Listed here are 30 T cell receptor beta chains from one sample, sequenced in a study of cytomegalovirus exposure and HLA in healthy donors. The PCR employed 60 Vbeta primers together with 13 Jbeta primers. Clones were read by immunoSEQ multiplex PCR, and TCRdb kept only the in-frame ones, dropping some. Here the sample spans around 150,000 clones, 79% being singletons. The sample was PBMCs. The source of these receptors is a man in his fifties in good health and CMV-seropositive.

This clone showed up just once. A junction boundary mismatches the germline segment, possibly from a read error. This rearrangement joins TRBV7-9 to TRBJ2-1, with TRBD2 as a possible D gene (6 bases). Germline V gene data show CDR1 as SEHNR and CDR2 as FQNEAQ (reference sequence). This CDR3 is 15 amino acids long. CDR3 nucleotide sequence: TGTTCCAGCAGCCCCTACCAAGGGACTGACAATGAGCAGTTCTTC. Protein product: CSSSPYQGTDNEQFF.

The V gene is TRBV28, the J gene TRBJ2-7; 10 bases map to TRBD2. The CDR3 contains 15 residues. The V segment lost 8 bases and the J segment 0 bases; nucleotides outside the gene matches: 7. Germline loops: CDR1 MDHEN, CDR2 SYDVKM. The CDR3 reads CASLLPSGSSYEQYF. DNA for the CDR3: TGTGCCAGCCTCCTCCCTAGCGGGAGCTCCTACGAGCAGTACTTC.

The chain uses TRBV5-6 and TRBJ2-1; D perhaps matches TRBD2 (7 bases). The V gene's germline CDR1 is SGHDT and CDR2 YYEEEE. The V end lost 4 bases, the J end lost 3 bases, and 17 bases lay between the germline ends. CDR3 length: 16 amino acids. The CDR3: CASSGGGGSYYNEQFF. The CDR3, as DNA: TGTGCCAGCAGCGGCGGGGGCGGGAGCTACTACAATGAGCAGTTCTTC.

The chain links TRBV25-1 to TRBJ2-7, with no clear D. The CDR3 runs to 11 residues. Trimming removed 4 bases at V and 4 bases at J, with 5 bases between. Germline V gives CDR1 MGHDK, CDR2 SYGVNS. CDR3 region: CASSGGYEQYF. In DNA form, the CDR3 reads TGTGCCAGCAGTGGAGGATACGAGCAGTACTTC.

The chain employs TRBV7-2 and TRBJ2-7, with D perhaps TRBD1 (6 bases). This CDR3 contains 13 residues. Germline CDR1 is SGHTA and CDR2 is FQGNSA. V lost 7 bases and J lost 6, with 16 bases in between. CDR3 sequence reads: CASNQTAQGEQYF. The CDR3 bases are TGTGCCAGCAACCAAACTGCACAGGGCGAGCAGTACTTC.

J is TRBJ2-3 and V is TRBV7-2, with 8 nucleotides matching TRBD1. The germline gives CDR1 SGHTA, CDR2 FQGNSA. This CDR3 has 16 residues. V lost 6 bases to trimming and J lost 3 bases; unmatched junction nucleotides: 11. CDR3 nucleotide sequence: TGTGCCAGCAGGTACCAAAGGACAGGGTTGACAGATACGCAGTATTTT. Its translation is CASRYQRTGLTDTQYF.

The J gene is TRBJ2-5, the V gene TRBV21-1; TRBD1, the D gene given by the table, was not confirmed from the DNA. TRBV21-1 is marked as a pseudogene. The CDR3 totals 15 residues. DNA for the CDR3: TGTGCCAGCAGCCCCCAGACAGGTCCCCCACCAACCCAGTACTTC. The encoded protein is CASSPQTGPPPTQYF.

V and J are TRBV30 and TRBJ2-1; D is ambiguous. The CDR3 spans 15 residues. The ends were cut back, 1 base at V and 1 base at J, with 11 bases in the middle. Germline CDR1 and CDR2: GTSNPN and SVGIG (reference sequence). CDR3 sequence: CAWSEGRRSYNEQFF. CDR3 nucleotides: TGTGCCTGGAGTGAAGGCAGGCGATCCTACAATGAGCAGTTCTTC.

J is TRBJ2-3 and V is TRBV9; 7 positions agree with TRBD1. The V segment lost 0 bases and the J segment 10 bases; nucleotides outside the gene matches: 5. The germline CDR1 and CDR2 sequences are SGDLS and YYNGEE. This CDR3 comprises 13 residues. The CDR3 region is CASSVEYDRAQYF. In DNA form, the CDR3 reads TGTGCCAGCAGCGTAGAGTACGACAGGGCGCAGTATTTT.

The chain carries TRBV7-3 and TRBJ2-5, with D unclear. The ends were cut back, 3 bases at V and 2 bases at J, with 7 bases in the middle. The CDR3 is 13 amino acids. Germline lookup yields CDR1 SGHTA and CDR2 FQGTGA. This CDR3 is CASSLVQQETQYF. In DNA, the CDR3 is TGTGCCAGCAGCTTGGTCCAGCAAGAGACCCAGTACTTC.

V and J are TRBV15 and TRBJ1-5; no clear D gene. The CDR3 extends over 13 amino acids. The V end was cut by 0 bases, the J end by 5 bases, with 5 bases between. The germline gives CDR1 LNHNV, CDR2 YYDKDF (reference sequence). This CDR3 reads CATSRDSYQPQHF. Here the CDR3 DNA reads TGTGCCACCAGCAGAGATTCGTATCAGCCCCAGCATTTT.

The V and J genes are TRBV7-9 and TRBJ1-2; 9 bases are a match to TRBD1. Trimming at V came to 4 bases and at J to 8 bases, leaving 8 bases not matched to a gene. The CDR3 is made up of 14 amino acids. Germline V lookup: CDR1 SEHNR, CDR2 FQNEAQ (reference sequence). The CDR3 is CASSSLDRGGGYTF. The CDR3 DNA reads as TGTGCCAGCAGCTCCCTGGACAGGGGAGGCGGCTACACCTTC. The full variable domain, with the rest looked up from reference TRBV7-9 and TRBJ1-2, is DTGVSQNPRHKITKRGQNVTFRCDPISEHNRLYWYRQTLGQGPEFLTYFQNEAQLEKSRLLSDRFSAERPKGSFSTLEIQRTEQGDSAMYLCASSSLDRGGGYTFGSGTRLTVV.

The rearrangement uses TRBV5-1 and TRBJ1-3, with 9 bases that match TRBD1. Trimming cost V 3 bases and J 15 bases; bases outside gene matches: 7. The V gene's germline CDR1 is SGHRS and CDR2 YFSETQ. This CDR3 contains 12 residues. The CDR3 region is CASSSPGTGPYF. The CDR3, as DNA: TGCGCCAGCAGCTCCCCCGGGACAGGGCCATATTTT.

The V gene is TRBV7-9, the J gene TRBJ2-2; 7 nucleotides agree with TRBD1. Unmatched junction bases numbered 5, after V lost 6 bases and J lost 4 bases. CDR3 length: 14 amino acids. The V gene's germline CDR1 is SEHNR and CDR2 FQNEAQ (reference sequence). CDR3 coding DNA: TGTGCCAGCAGACCTACAGGGGTCACCGGGGAGCTGTTTTTT. Residues: CASRPTGVTGELFF.

The chain recombines TRBV29-1 with TRBJ2-5, with TRBD2 matching over 8 bases. The end of the DNA aligns better with TRBJ2-7, so the J call may be wrong. Germline assignment: CDR1 SQVTM and CDR2 ANQGSEA. The CDR3 consists of 15 residues. The CDR3 sequence is CSVSSGRTVPDEQYF. CDR3 sequence (DNA): TGCAGCGTTTCCAGCGGGAGAACTGTACCCGACGAGCAGTACTTC.

This rearrangement joins TRBV28 to TRBJ1-5, with a possible D match to TRBD1 (5 bases). Trimming pared 3 bases from V and 9 bases from J, leaving 24 bases between. The germline CDR1 and CDR2 sequences are MDHEN and SYDVKM. There are 17 residues in the CDR3. In DNA form, the CDR3 reads TGTGCCAGCAGTTTCGTCGGCCGGGGGGTATCCCGGGGGCCCCAGCATTTT. The encoded protein is CASSFVGRGVSRGPQHF. The variable domain in full, completed from reference TRBV28 and TRBJ1-5, reads DVKVTQSSRYLVKRTGEKVFLECVQDMDHENMFWYRQDPGLGLRLIYFSYDVKMKEKGDIPEGYSVSREKKERFSLILESASTNQTSMYLCASSFVGRGVSRGPQHFGDGTRLSIL.

The chain employs TRBV9 and TRBJ2-7, with 7 bases fitting TRBD2. Losses at the gene ends were 0 bases for V and 5 bases for J; bases not matched to a gene: 8. The CDR3 spans 15 residues. Germline assignment: CDR1 SGDLS and CDR2 YYNGEE. This CDR3 reads CASSVGGGSFNEQYF. The CDR3 DNA reads TGTGCCAGCAGCGTAGGGGGCGGGAGTTTCAACGAGCAGTACTTC.

In nucleotides, the CDR3 is TGTGCCAGCAGTTCCAGGACAGGGGGCAGTACGCAGTATTTT. This encodes CASSSRTGGSTQYF. This rearrangement joins TRBV27 to TRBJ2-3; 11 bases are shared with TRBD1. With 4 bases clipped from V and 8 bases from J, the junction kept 5 bases outside the gene matches. This CDR3 comprises 14 residues. The germline V gene has CDR1 MNHEY and CDR2 SMNVEV (reference sequence).

The chain links TRBV6-6 to TRBJ1-1; 7 bases agree with TRBD1. In germline, CDR1 is MNHNY, CDR2 SVGAGI (reference sequence). Trimming at V came to 2 bases and at J to 9 bases, leaving 9 bases not matched to a gene. This CDR3 is built from 14 residues. CDR3 sequence: CASSYTGTDAQAFF. The CDR3 coding sequence is TGTGCCAGCAGTTACACAGGGACAGATGCTCAAGCTTTCTTT.

The chain links TRBV7-3 to TRBJ2-4; 10 nucleotides line up with TRBD1. Germline V gives CDR1 SGHTA, CDR2 FQGTGA. This CDR3 has 13 amino acids. V lost 4 bases to trimming and J lost 7 bases; unmatched junction nucleotides: 1. The CDR3 coding sequence is TGTGCCAGCAGCTCGGGACAGGGGAACATTCAGTACTTC. It yields the protein CASSSGQGNIQYF.

The chain joins TRBV21-1 to TRBJ2-1; TRBD1 is the table's D call and was not checked against the DNA. TRBV21-1 is recorded as a pseudogene. There are 17 residues in the CDR3. The CDR3 sequence: CASSTADRASSYNEQFF. In DNA form, the CDR3 reads TGTGCCAGCAGCACAGCGGACAGGGCCTCCTCCTACAATGAGCAGTTCTTC.

The rearrangement joins TRBV29-1 to TRBJ2-7; D may be TRBD1 (5 bases). V was pared by 7 bases and J by 6 bases, with 22 bases between. CDR1 and CDR2 (germline): SQVTM, ANQGSEA. The CDR3 contains 14 residues. The CDR3 loop is CSARPGRRDSEQYF. CDR3 nucleotide sequence: TGCAGCGCCCGACCTGGACGCAGGGATTCCGAGCAGTACTTC.

The V gene is TRBV25-1, the J gene TRBJ1-2; weak D call: TRBD1 (5 bases). Germline CDR1 MGHDK, CDR2 SYGVNS. V dropped 3 bases and J dropped 3 bases, with 8 bases sitting between them. CDR3 length equals 13 residues. In DNA, the CDR3 is TGTGCCAGCAGTGATCGGGGGGACTATGGCTACACCTTC. It is translated as CASSDRGDYGYTF.

The V call is TRBV10-3, the J call TRBJ1-2; a possible D gene is TRBD1 (5 bases). This CDR3 region has 14 residues. The germline CDR1 and CDR2 sequences are ENHRY and SYGVKD. Trimming pared 0 bases from V and 2 bases from J, leaving 7 bases between. The CDR3 spells CAISESRQNYGYTF. In nucleotides, the CDR3 is TGTGCCATCAGTGAGTCGAGACAGAACTATGGCTACACCTTC.

The rearrangement uses TRBV7-8 and TRBJ1-2; D is undetermined. V was trimmed by 1 base and J by 5 bases, leaving 14 bases between them. Germline CDR1 and CDR2: SGHVS and FQNEAQ. CDR3 length equals 15 residues. CDR3 residues: CASSLVSHFGYGYTF. DNA of the CDR3: TGTGCCAGCAGCTTAGTGTCTCATTTCGGGTATGGCTACACCTTC.

On this clone: This specimen includes other DNA sequences encoding the same CDR3. This sequence joins TRBV29-1 and TRBJ2-1; D is possibly TRBD2 (5 bases). The CDR3 length is 14 residues. V was pared by 6 bases and J by 8 bases, with 20 bases between. CDR1 is SQVTM, CDR2 ANQGSEA, per germline. The CDR3 nucleotides are TGCAGCGTCGGGCGGGCCCTACTATCGGATGAGCAGTTCTTC. Encoded protein: CSVGRALLSDEQFF.

This chain links TRBV5-1 with TRBJ2-3; the match to TRBD2 covers 11 bases. The ends lost 4 bases at V and 3 bases at J; junction bases unmatched: 4. This CDR3 is 15 amino acids long. CDR1 is SGHRS and CDR2 is YFSETQ in the germline V gene. Here the CDR3 reads CASSPSGRTTDTQYF. The CDR3 coding sequence is TGCGCCAGCAGCCCTAGCGGGAGGACAACAGATACGCAGTATTTT.

This rearrangement joins TRBV5-1 to TRBJ1-4; maybe TRBD1 (6 bases). V dropped 1 base and J dropped 2 bases, with 9 bases sitting between them. CDR3 length equals 15 residues. Germline V gives CDR1 SGHRS, CDR2 YFSETQ. The CDR3 nucleotides are TGCGCCAGCAGCTTGAGGGGGTTGACTAATGAAAAACTGTTTTTT. Amino acids: CASSLRGLTNEKLFF.

This clone was seen only a few times. The V and J genes are TRBV5-1 and TRBJ2-1; 9 bases agree with TRBD2. Germline CDR1 SGHRS, CDR2 YFSETQ. The V gene end was trimmed by 4 bases and the J gene end by 0 bases; junction bases not matched to a gene: 5. The CDR3 consists of 16 residues. CDR3 sequence: CASSPYSGSSYNEQFF. The CDR3 DNA reads as TGCGCCAGCAGCCCTTATAGCGGGAGCTCCTACAATGAGCAGTTCTTC.

V gene TRBV15 combines with J gene TRBJ2-3; unclear D gene. Between the trimmed V and J ends, which lost 1 base and 6 bases, there was a span of 8 bases. Germline V gene lookup returns CDR1 LNHNV and CDR2 YYDKDF (reference sequence). The CDR3 is 13 residues long. The CDR3 protein is CATSRALRDTQYF. The CDR3 coding sequence is TGTGCCACCAGCAGAGCCCTGAGGGATACGCAGTATTTT.